A single sample is the source of the 19 T cell receptor beta chains below, sequenced in a study of blood T cell repertoires in COVID-19. Using immunoSEQ multiplex PCR, the repertoire was profiled, and TCRdb retains in-frame clones only, with some absent. This table has about 250,000 clones, roughly nine tenths appearing once. The sequencing sample was made of peripheral blood. Every receptor here comes from a young man with active or convalescent COVID-19.

The chain links TRBV10-3 to TRBJ1-2, with no clear D. The CDR3 totals 10 residues. V lost 8 bases and J 6 bases, leaving 7 bases between the germline ends. Germline-derived CDR1 and CDR2 are ENHRY and SYGVKD. The CDR3 protein is CAIRRDGYTF. DNA of the CDR3: TGTGCCATCCGGCGGGATGGCTACACCTTC.

The rearrangement uses TRBV5-1 and TRBJ1-1, with TRBD1 matching over 9 bases. The J segment lost 6 bases and the V segment lost 4 bases, leaving 13 bases of the junction unmatched. The CDR3 loop spans 16 amino acids. Germline loops: CDR1 SGHRS, CDR2 YFSETQ. CDR3 region: CASSHTITGGLAEAFF. DNA of the CDR3: TGCGCCAGCAGCCATACCATAACAGGGGGCCTAGCTGAAGCTTTCTTT.

The chain links TRBV30 to TRBJ2-7, with TRBD2 as a possible D gene (5 bases). Germline V gene sequence: CDR1 GTSNPN, CDR2 SVGIG (reference sequence). The CDR3 has 11 amino acids. With 5 bases removed from V and 10 bases from J, the gap between germline ends came to 15 bases. The CDR3 DNA follows: TGTGCCTGGGTGGGTGCGGGCGCTCAGTACTTC. Protein sequence: CAWVGAGAQYF. Full variable domain (missing parts from reference TRBV30 and TRBJ2-7): SQTIHQWPATLVQPVGSPLSLECTVEGTSNPNLYWYRQAAGRGLQLLFYSVGIGQISSEVPQNLSASRPQDRQFILSSKKLLLSDSGFYLCAWVGAGAQYFGPGTRLTVT.

The CDR3 region is CASSPNGINEQFF. As DNA, the CDR3 is TGTGCCAGCAGTCCTAACGGGATAAATGAGCAGTTCTTC. This chain uses TRBV7-3 with TRBJ2-1, with D possibly TRBD2 on 5 matching bases. CDR1 is SGHTA and CDR2 is FQGTGA in the germline V gene. CDR3 length equals 13 residues. V lost 6 bases and J 7 bases, leaving 13 bases between the germline ends.

The V and J genes are TRBV21-1 and TRBJ2-7; whether TRBD2, the table's D call, matches the DNA was not checked. TRBV21-1 is a pseudogene segment. This CDR3 is 17 amino acids long. As DNA, the CDR3 is TGTGCCAGCAGCGCCATGCGGTTTAGCTTTCATTCCTACGAGCAGTACTTC. Its translation: CASSAMRFSFHSYEQYF.

The table lists this clone with a count of one. The CDR3 sequence: CASSGVINEQFF. The CDR3 DNA follows: TGTGCCAGTAGCGGAGTCATCAATGAGCAGTTCTTC. The chain uses TRBV3-1 (or the pseudogene TRBV3-2) and TRBJ2-1; the D gene is possibly TRBD2 (6 bases). CDR1 LGHDT and CDR2 YNNKEL come from the germline V gene (reference sequence). CDR3 size: 12 residues. Trimming removed 9 bases from V and 6 bases from J, with 12 bases in between.

J is TRBJ2-3 and V is TRBV19; perhaps TRBD2 as D (5 bases). Trimming took off 7 bases at V and 2 bases at J, with 19 bases between the two ends. The CDR3 totals 16 residues. Germline values: CDR1 LNHDA, CDR2 SQIVND (reference sequence). CDR3 sequence: CASTAGLQTLTDTQYF. The CDR3 bases are TGTGCCAGTACCGCGGGTCTACAGACACTCACAGATACGCAGTATTTT.

This chain uses TRBV29-1 with TRBJ1-1; D is unclear. The CDR3 consists of 13 residues. Germline lookup yields CDR1 SQVTM and CDR2 ANQGSEA. V was trimmed by 7 bases and J by 4 bases, leaving 16 bases between them. The CDR3: CSAGRTMGTEAFF. CDR3 sequence (DNA): TGCAGCGCCGGACGGACTATGGGCACTGAAGCTTTCTTT.

The chain links TRBV5-1 to TRBJ1-2; 7 nucleotides agree with TRBD1. CDR3 length equals 13 residues. Germline CDR1 SGHRS, CDR2 YFSETQ. Germline trimming cut 2 bases from V and 8 bases from J; bases unmatched to any gene: 6. CDR3 in DNA: TGCGCCAGCAGCTTTACAGGGGCCGGGGGCTACACCTTC. Translated, it gives CASSFTGAGGYTF.

The chain couples TRBV6-2 or TRBV6-3 to TRBJ1-1; no firm D call. Trimming pared 2 bases from V and 6 bases from J, leaving 10 bases between. From germline, CDR1 is MNHEY and CDR2 SVGEGT. The CDR3 runs to 13 residues. CDR3 region: CASSYPTGPEAFF. CDR3 bases: TGTGCCAGCAGTTACCCCACTGGGCCTGAAGCTTTCTTT.

This clone has just a few counts. The rearrangement uses TRBV4-3 and TRBJ2-7, with 14 bases fitting TRBD2. The germline V gene encodes CDR1 LGHNA and CDR2 YSLEER. This CDR3 has 15 residues. The ends lost 3 bases at V and 4 bases at J; junction bases unmatched: 2. The CDR3 reads CASSHWTSGRYEQYF. DNA of the CDR3: TGCGCCAGCAGCCACTGGACTAGCGGGAGGTACGAGCAGTACTTC.

DNA for the CDR3: TGCGCCAGCAGCTTGGTGGCAGGTACCACAGATACGCAGTATTTT. Translating gives CASSLVAGTTDTQYF. The gene calls are TRBV5-1 and TRBJ2-3; D call uncertain. Deletions cut 0 bases from V and 2 bases from J, with 10 bases between. CDR1 and CDR2 (germline): SGHRS, YFSETQ. This CDR3 contains 15 residues.

The CDR3 is CASSYSSTQPQHF. For the CDR3, the DNA is TGTGCCAGCAGTTACTCGAGTACCCAGCCCCAGCATTTT. This chain links TRBV6-5 with TRBJ1-5; no definite D call. CDR1 and CDR2 from the germline V gene are MNHEY and SVGAGI. CDR3 size: 13 residues. V lost 0 bases and J 7 bases, leaving 7 bases between the germline ends.

This chain uses TRBV7-2 with TRBJ1-1; D is possibly TRBD1 (5 bases). The CDR3 is made up of 14 amino acids. The germline gives CDR1 SGHTA, CDR2 FQGNSA. The ends were cut back, 4 bases at V and 3 bases at J, with 12 bases in the middle. The CDR3 region is CASSSRGDDTEAFF. In nucleotides, the CDR3 is TGTGCCAGCAGCTCGCGGGGGGACGACACTGAAGCTTTCTTT.

This clone appeared a single time. The V call is TRBV18, the J call TRBJ2-7; no firm D call. Germline V CDR1 and CDR2: KGHSH, LQKENI. V was shortened by 3 bases and J by 3 bases, with 15 bases between the two germline ends. This CDR3 region has 15 residues. CDR3 bases: TGTGCCAGCTCACCTACGCGTACGTACCACTACGAGCAGTACTTC. Amino acid sequence: CASSPTRTYHYEQYF. Combining the CDR3 with reference TRBV18 and TRBJ2-7 gives the whole variable domain NAGVMQNPRHLVRRRGQEARLRCSPMKGHSHVYWYRQLPEEGLKFMVYLQKENIIDESGMPKERFSAEFPKEGPSILRIQQVVRGDSAAYFCASSPTRTYHYEQYFGPGTRLTVT.

The genes are TRBV7-2 and TRBJ1-1, with 11 bases identical to TRBD1. This CDR3 has 18 residues. V lost 5 bases to trimming and J lost 4 bases; unmatched junction nucleotides: 15. Germline CDR1 reads SGHTA; CDR2 reads FQGNSA. The CDR3 coding sequence is TGTGCCAGCAGCCCTTGGACAGGGGGCGGGGGGTGGCGCACTGAAGCTTTCTTT. Translating gives CASSPWTGGGGWRTEAFF.

This clone has a single count. The chain is built from TRBV2 and TRBJ2-3; 10 bases are shared with TRBD2. Germline CDR1 SNHLY, CDR2 FYNNEI. CDR3 length: 13 residues. The V and J ends lost 6 bases and 5 bases, in that order; junction bases with no gene match: 2. The CDR3 coding sequence is TGTGCCAGCAGGCTAGCGGGAGAAGATACGCAGTATTTT. As protein: CASRLAGEDTQYF.

The chain employs TRBV6-2 or TRBV6-3 and TRBJ2-7; no definite D call. CDR3 size: 14 residues. V lost 2 bases and J 3 bases, leaving 11 bases between the germline ends. CDR1 MNHEY and CDR2 SVGEGT come from the germline V gene. CDR3 sequence (DNA): TGTGCCAGCAGTTACGGGCAGATATACTACGAGCAGTACTTC. As protein: CASSYGQIYYEQYF.

The chain joins TRBV15 to TRBJ1-2, with D possibly being TRBD1 (5 bases). The germline V and J ends were trimmed by 3 bases and 4 bases, with 15 bases remaining between them. The CDR3 covers 15 residues. Germline CDR1 reads LNHNV; CDR2 reads YYDKDF (reference sequence). DNA of the CDR3: TGTGCCACCAGCAGGGATATACAGGCGCCCTATGGCTACACCTTC. Translated: CATSRDIQAPYGYTF.